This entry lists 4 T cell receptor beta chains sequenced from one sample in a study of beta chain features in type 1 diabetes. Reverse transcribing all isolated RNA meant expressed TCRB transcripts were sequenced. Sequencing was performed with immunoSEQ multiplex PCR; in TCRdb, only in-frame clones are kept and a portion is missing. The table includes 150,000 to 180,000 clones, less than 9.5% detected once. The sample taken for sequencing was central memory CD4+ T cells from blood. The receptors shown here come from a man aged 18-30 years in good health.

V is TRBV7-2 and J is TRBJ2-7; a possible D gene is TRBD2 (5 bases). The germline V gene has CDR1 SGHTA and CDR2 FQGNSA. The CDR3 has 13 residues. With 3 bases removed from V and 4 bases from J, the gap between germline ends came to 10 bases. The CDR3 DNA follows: TGTGCCAGCAGCTTCAGAGGGTCTTACGAGCAGTACTTC. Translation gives CASSFRGSYEQYF.

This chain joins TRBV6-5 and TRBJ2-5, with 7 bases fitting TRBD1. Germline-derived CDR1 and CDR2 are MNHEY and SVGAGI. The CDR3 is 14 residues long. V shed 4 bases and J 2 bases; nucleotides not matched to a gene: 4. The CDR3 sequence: CASSWGTVQETQYF. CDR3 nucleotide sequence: TGTGCCAGCAGTTGGGGGACAGTTCAAGAGACCCAGTACTTC.

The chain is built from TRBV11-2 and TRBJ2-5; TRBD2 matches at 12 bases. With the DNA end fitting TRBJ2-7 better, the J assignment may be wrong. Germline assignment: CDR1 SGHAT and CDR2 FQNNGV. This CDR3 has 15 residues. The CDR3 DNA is TGTGCCAGCAGCTCCAGACTAGCGGGAGAGTACGAGCAGTACTTC. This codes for CASSSRLAGEYEQYF.

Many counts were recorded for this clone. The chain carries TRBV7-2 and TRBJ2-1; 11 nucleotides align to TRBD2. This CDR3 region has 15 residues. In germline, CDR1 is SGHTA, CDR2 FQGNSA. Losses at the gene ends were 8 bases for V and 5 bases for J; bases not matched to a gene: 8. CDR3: CASLRTSGLNNEQFF. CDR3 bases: TGTGCCAGCCTTCGGACTAGCGGGTTGAACAATGAGCAGTTCTTC.